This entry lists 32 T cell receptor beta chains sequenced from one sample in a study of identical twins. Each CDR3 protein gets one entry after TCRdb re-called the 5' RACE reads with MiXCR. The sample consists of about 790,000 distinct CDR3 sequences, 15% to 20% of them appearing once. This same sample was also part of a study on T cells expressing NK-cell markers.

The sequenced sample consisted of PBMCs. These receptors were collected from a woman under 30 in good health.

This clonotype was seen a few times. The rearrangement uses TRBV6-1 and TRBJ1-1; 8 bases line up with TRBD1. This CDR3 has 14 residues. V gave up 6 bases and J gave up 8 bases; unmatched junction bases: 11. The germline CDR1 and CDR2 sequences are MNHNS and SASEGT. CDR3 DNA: TGTGCCAGCAGAAACGCCGGGACAGGCGCGGAAGCTTTCTTT. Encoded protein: CASRNAGTGAEAFF.

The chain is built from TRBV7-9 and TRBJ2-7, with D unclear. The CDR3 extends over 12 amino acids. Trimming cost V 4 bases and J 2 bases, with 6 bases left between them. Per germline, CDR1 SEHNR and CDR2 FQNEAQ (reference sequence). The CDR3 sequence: CASSSITYEQYF. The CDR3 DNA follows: TGTGCCAGCAGCTCCATCACCTACGAGCAGTACTTC.

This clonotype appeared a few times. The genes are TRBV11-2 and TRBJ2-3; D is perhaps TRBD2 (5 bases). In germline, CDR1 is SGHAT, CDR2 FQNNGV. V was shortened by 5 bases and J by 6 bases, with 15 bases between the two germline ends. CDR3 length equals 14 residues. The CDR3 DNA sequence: TGTGCCAGCAGCCTTGACGGGGTCGGGGATACGCAGTATTTT. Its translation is CASSLDGVGDTQYF.

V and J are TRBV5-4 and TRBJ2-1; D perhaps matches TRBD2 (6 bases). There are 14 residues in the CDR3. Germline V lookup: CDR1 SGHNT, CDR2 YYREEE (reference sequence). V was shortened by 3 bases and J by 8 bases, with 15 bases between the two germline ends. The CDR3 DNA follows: TGTGCCAGCAGCTCTTCGACTACGGGAGATGAGCAGTTCTTC. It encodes CASSSSTTGDEQFF.

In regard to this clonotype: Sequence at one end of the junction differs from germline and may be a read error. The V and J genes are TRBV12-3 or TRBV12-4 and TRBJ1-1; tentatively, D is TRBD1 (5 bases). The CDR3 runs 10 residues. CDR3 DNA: TGTGCCAGCAGGGGACGAAAGCTTTCTTTT. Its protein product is CASRGRKLSF.

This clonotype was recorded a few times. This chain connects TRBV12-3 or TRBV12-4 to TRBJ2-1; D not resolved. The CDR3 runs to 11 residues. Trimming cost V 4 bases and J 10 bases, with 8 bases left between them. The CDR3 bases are TGTGCCAGCAGTTGGAGATTGGAGCAGTTCTTC. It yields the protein CASSWRLEQFF.

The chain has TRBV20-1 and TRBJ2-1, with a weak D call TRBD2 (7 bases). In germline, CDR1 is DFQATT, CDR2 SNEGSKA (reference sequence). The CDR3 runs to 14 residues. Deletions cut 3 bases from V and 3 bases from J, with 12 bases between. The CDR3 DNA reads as TGCAGTGCTAGTGGGGGGGCCGTCTACAATGAGCAGTTCTTC. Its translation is CSASGGAVYNEQFF.

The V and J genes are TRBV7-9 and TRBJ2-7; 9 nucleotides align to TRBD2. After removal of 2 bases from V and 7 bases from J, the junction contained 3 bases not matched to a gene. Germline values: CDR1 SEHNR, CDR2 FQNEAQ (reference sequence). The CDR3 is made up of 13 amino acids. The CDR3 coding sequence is TGTGCCAGCAGCTTAAATAGCGGGAGTGAGCAGTACTTC. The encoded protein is CASSLNSGSEQYF.

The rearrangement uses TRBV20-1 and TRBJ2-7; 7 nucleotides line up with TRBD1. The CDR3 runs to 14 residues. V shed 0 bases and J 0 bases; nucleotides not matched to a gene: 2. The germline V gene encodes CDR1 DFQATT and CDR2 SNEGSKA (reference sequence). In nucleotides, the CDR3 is TGCAGTGCTAGAGAGACAGGGATCTCCTACGAGCAGTACTTC. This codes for CSARETGISYEQYF.

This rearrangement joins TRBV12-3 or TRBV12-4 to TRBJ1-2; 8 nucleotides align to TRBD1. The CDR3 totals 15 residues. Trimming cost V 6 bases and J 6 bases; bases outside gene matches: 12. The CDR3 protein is CASSRTGTGPDGYTF. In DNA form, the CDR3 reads TGTGCCAGCAGCCGGACAGGGACGGGACCTGATGGCTACACCTTC.

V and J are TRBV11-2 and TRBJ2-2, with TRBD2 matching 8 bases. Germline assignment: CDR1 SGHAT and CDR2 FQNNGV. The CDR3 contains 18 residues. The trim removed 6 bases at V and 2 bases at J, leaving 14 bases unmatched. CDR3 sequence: CASRPAPPSGPNTGELFF. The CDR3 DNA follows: TGTGCCAGCAGGCCCGCACCCCCTAGCGGGCCAAACACCGGGGAGCTGTTTTTT.

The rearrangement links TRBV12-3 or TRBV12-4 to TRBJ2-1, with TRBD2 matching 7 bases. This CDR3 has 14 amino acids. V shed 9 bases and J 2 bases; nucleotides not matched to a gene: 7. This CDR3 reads CASFGAGAYNEQFF. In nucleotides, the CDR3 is TGTGCCAGTTTCGGGGCGGGAGCCTACAATGAGCAGTTCTTC.

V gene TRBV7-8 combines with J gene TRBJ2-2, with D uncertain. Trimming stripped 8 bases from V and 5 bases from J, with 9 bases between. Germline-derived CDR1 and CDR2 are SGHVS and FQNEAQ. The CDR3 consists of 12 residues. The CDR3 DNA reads TGTGCCAGCCTCGATCGAACCGGGGAGCTGTTTTTT. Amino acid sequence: CASLDRTGELFF. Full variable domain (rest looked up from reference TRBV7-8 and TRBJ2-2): GAGVSQSPRYKVAKRGQDVALRCDPISGHVSLFWYQQALGQGPEFLTYFQNEAQLDKSGLPSDRFFAERPEGSVSTLKIQRTQQEDSAVYLCASLDRTGELFFGEGSRLTVL.

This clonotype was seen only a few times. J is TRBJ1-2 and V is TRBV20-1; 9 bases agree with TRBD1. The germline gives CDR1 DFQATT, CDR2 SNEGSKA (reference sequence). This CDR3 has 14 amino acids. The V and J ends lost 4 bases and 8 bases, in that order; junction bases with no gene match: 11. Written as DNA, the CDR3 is TGCAGTGCTACCACAGGGGGCGCGATGAGAGGCTACACCTTC. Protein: CSATTGGAMRGYTF.

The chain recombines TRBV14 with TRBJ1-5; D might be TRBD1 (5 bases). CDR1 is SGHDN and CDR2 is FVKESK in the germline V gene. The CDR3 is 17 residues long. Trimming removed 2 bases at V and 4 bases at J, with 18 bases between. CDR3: CASSQPDWEGLNQPQHF. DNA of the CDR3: TGTGCCAGCAGCCAACCCGATTGGGAGGGGCTGAATCAGCCCCAGCATTTT.

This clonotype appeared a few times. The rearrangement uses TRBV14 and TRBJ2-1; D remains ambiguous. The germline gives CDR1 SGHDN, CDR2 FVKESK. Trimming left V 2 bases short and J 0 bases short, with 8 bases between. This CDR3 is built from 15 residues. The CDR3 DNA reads TGTGCCAGCAGCCAAAAACAGAGCTCCTACAATGAGCAGTTCTTC. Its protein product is CASSQKQSSYNEQFF.

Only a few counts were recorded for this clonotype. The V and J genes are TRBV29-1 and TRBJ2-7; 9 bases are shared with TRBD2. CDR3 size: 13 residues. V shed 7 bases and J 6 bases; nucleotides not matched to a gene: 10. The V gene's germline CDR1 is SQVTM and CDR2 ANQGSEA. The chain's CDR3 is CSARTGSGSEQYF. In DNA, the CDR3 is TGCAGCGCCCGAACCGGTAGCGGGAGCGAGCAGTACTTC.

The CDR3 is CASSSRPGQSIEAFF. The DNA for the CDR3 is TGTGCCAGCAGCAGTAGACCGGGACAGTCAATCGAAGCTTTCTTT. The V gene is TRBV7-2, the J gene TRBJ1-1; 7 nucleotides line up with TRBD1. Germline CDR1 SGHTA, CDR2 FQGNSA. Unmatched junction bases numbered 14, after V lost 5 bases and J lost 8 bases. CDR3 length: 15 amino acids.

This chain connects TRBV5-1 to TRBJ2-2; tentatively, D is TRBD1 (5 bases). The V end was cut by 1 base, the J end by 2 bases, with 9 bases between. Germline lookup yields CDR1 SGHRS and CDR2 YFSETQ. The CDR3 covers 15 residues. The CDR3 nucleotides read TGCGCCAGCAGCTTGTCGACAGCTAACACCGGGGAGCTGTTTTTT. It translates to CASSLSTANTGELFF.

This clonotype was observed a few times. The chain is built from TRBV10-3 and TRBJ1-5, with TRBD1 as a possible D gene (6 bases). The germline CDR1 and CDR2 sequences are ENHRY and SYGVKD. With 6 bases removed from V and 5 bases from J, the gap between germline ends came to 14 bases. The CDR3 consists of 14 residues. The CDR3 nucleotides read TGTGCCATCAGCGGGGGCAGGGACGATCAGCCCCAGCATTTT. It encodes CAISGGRDDQPQHF.

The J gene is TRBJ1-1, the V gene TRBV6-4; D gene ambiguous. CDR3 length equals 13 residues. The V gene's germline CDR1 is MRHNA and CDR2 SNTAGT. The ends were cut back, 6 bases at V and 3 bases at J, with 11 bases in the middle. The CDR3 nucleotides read TGTGCCAGCAGAGAGGAGGGCCACACTGAAGCTTTCTTT. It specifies CASREEGHTEAFF.

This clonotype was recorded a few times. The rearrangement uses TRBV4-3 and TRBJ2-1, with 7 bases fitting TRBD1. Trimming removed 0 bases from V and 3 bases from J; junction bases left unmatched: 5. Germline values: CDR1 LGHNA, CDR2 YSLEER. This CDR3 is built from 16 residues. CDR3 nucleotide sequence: TGCGCCAGCAGCCAAGATACAGGGGTTTACTACAATGAGCAGTTCTTC. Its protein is CASSQDTGVYYNEQFF.

This chain's CDR3 is CASSISLTYYGYTF. As DNA, the CDR3 is TGCGCCAGCAGTATTTCCCTAACGTACTATGGCTACACCTTC. The gene calls are TRBV5-1 and TRBJ1-2; D not resolved. With 5 bases removed from V and 3 bases from J, the gap between germline ends came to 14 bases. The CDR3 is made up of 14 amino acids. Germline CDR1 reads SGHRS; CDR2 reads YFSETQ.

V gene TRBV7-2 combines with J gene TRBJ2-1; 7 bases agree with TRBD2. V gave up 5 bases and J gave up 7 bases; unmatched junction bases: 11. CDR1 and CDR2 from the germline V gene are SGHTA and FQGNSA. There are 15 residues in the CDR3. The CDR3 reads CASSPRAGEVNEQFF. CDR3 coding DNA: TGTGCCAGCAGCCCCCGGGCGGGAGAGGTGAATGAGCAGTTCTTC.

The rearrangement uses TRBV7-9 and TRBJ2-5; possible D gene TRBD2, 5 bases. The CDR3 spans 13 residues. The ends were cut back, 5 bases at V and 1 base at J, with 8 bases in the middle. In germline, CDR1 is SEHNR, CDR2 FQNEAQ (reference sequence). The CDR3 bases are TGTGCCAGCAGCAGGGAGTCCCAAGAGACCCAGTACTTC. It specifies CASSRESQETQYF.

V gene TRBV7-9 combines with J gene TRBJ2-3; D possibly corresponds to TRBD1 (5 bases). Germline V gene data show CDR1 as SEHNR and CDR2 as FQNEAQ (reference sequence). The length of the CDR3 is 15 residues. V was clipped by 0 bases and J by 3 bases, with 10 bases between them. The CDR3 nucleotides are TGTGCCAGCAGCTTAGCCTACCAGGGTACAGATACGCAGTATTTT. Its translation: CASSLAYQGTDTQYF.

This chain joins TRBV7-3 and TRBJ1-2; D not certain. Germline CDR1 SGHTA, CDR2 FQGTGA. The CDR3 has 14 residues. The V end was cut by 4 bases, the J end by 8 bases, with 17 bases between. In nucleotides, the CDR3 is TGTGCCAGCAGCTCGGGCGGCCCAGGAAGCGGCTACACCTTC. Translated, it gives CASSSGGPGSGYTF. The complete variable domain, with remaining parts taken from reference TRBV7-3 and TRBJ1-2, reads GAGVSQTPSNKVTEKGKYVELRCDPISGHTALYWYRQSLGQGPEFLIYFQGTGAADDSGLPNDRFFAVRPEGSVSTLKIQRTERGDSAVYLCASSSGGPGSGYTFGSGTRLTVV.

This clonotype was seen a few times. CDR3 nucleotides: TGTGCCAGCTCACCCTTTGCGGGAGGGATTCTCTACAATGAGCAGTTCTTC. Translation gives CASSPFAGGILYNEQFF. The chain is built from TRBV18 and TRBJ2-1; TRBD2 aligns across 9 bases. Germline values: CDR1 KGHSH, CDR2 LQKENI. J gave up 3 bases and V 3 bases, and 9 bases lay outside the gene matches. The CDR3 consists of 17 residues. Full variable domain (rest looked up from reference TRBV18 and TRBJ2-1): NAGVMQNPRHLVRRRGQEARLRCSPMKGHSHVYWYRQLPEEGLKFMVYLQKENIIDESGMPKERFSAEFPKEGPSILRIQQVVRGDSAAYFCASSPFAGGILYNEQFFGPGTRLTVL.

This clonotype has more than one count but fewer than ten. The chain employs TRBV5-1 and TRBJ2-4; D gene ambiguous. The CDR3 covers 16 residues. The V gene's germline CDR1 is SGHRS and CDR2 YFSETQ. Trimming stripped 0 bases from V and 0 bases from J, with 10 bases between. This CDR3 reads CASSLGPDVAKNIQYF. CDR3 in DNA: TGCGCCAGCAGCTTGGGTCCGGATGTAGCCAAAAACATTCAGTACTTC.

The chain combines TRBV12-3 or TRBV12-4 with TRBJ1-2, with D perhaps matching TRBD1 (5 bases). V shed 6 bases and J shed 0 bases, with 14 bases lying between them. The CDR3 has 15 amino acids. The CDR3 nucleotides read TGTGCCAGCAGAAAGTGGGGGGGGGCTAACTATGGCTACACCTTC. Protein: CASRKWGGANYGYTF.

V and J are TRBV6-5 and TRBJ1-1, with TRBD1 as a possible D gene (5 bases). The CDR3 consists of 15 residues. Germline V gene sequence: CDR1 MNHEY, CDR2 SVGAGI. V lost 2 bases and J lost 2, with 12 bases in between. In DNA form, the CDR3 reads TGTGCCAGCAGTTACGCAGGGTCAGGTAACACTGAAGCTTTCTTT. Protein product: CASSYAGSGNTEAFF.

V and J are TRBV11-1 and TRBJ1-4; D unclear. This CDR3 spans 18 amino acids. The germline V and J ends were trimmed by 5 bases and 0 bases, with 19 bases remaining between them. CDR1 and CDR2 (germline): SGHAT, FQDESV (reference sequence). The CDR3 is CASSLPDSAFATNEKLFF. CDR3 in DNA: TGTGCCAGCAGCCTCCCTGATTCTGCCTTTGCAACTAATGAAAAACTGTTTTTT.